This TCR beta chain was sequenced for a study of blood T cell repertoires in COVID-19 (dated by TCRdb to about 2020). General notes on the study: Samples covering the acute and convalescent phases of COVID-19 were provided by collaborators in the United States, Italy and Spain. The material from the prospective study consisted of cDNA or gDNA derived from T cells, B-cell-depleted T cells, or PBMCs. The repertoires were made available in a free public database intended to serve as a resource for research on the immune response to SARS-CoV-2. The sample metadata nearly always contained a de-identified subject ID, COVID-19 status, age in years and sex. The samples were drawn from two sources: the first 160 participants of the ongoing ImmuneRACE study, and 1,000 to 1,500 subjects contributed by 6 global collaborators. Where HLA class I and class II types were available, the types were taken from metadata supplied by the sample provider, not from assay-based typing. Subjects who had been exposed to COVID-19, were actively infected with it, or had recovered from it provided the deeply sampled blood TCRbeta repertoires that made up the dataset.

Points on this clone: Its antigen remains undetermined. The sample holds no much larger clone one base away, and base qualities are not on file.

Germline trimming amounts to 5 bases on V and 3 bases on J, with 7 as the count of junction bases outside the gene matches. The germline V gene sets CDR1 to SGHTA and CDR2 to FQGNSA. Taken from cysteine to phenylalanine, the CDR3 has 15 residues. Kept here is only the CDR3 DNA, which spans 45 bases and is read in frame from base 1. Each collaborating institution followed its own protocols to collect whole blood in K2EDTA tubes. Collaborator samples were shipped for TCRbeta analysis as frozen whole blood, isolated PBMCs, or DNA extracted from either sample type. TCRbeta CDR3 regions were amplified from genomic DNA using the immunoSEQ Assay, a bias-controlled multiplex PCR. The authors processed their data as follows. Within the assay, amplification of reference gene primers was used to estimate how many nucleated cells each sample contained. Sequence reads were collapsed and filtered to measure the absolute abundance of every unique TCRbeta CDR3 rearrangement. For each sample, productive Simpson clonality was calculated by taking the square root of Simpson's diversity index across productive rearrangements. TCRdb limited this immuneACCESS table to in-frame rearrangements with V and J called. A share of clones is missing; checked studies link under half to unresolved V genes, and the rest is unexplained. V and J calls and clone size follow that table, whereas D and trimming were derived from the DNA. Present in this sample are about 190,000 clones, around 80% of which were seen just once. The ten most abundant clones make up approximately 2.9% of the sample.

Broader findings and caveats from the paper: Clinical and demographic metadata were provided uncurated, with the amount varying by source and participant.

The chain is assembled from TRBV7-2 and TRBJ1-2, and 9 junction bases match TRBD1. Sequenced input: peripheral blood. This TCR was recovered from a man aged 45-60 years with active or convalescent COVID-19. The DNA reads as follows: TGTGCCAGCAGCGCGGGGACAGGGTTTGACTATGGCTACACCTTC. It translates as CASSAGTGFDYGYTF.